This entry concerns a single T cell receptor beta chain. The study recruited exposed participants who had met a COVID-19 case within 2 weeks before entry. V lost 3 bases to trimming and J lost 8 bases; unmatched junction nucleotides: 10. The CDR3 runs 16 residues. Germline loops: CDR1 SGHNT, CDR2 YYREEE (reference sequence). This sample is part of a study of blood T cell repertoires in COVID-19. Study-level information: There were acute and convalescent COVID-19 samples, and they came from the United States, Italy and Spain. PBMCs, B-cell-depleted T cells, or T cells were the source of the cDNA or gDNA that made up the material.

Methods used by the authors: Scientists estimated how many nucleated cells there were by amplifying reference gene primers. Measured with immunoSEQ multiplex PCR; TCRdb has only the in-frame clones, and not every one. That table supplies the V and J calls and clone size; D and trimming were determined from the DNA. This sample has about 150,000 clones; over 80% occur once, and the top ten carry about 5%. The receptor's source is a man in his sixties or seventies who had been exposed to COVID-19. The chain uses TRBV5-4 and TRBJ2-1; 11 bases align to TRBD2. Sequences were obtained from PBMCs or T cells enriched from blood (not recorded which). The CDR3 region is CASSSALTSGNDEQFF. The DNA for the CDR3 is TGTGCCAGCAGCTCGGCCCTGACTAGCGGGAATGATGAGCAGTTCTTC.